The 8 T cell receptor beta chains in this list originate from one sample, sequenced in a study of cytomegalovirus exposure and HLA in healthy donors. The primer mix had 60 Vbeta and 13 Jbeta primers. The repertoire was sequenced with immunoSEQ multiplex PCR; TCRdb's copy has only in-frame clones and lacks some. The table records approximately 150,000 clones, about 84% of them present only once. The sequencing input was PBMCs. The receptors shown here come from a man younger than 30 in good health and CMV-seronegative.

The chain uses TRBV29-1 and TRBJ2-1; 8 bases line up with TRBD2. CDR1 and CDR2 from the germline V gene are SQVTM and ANQGSEA. Losses at the gene ends were 5 bases for V and 4 bases for J; bases not matched to a gene: 4. The CDR3 totals 13 residues. Written as DNA, the CDR3 is TGCAGCGTTACTCGGGGGGGTTACAATGAGCAGTTCTTC. Its translation is CSVTRGGYNEQFF.

The chain joins TRBV4-3 to TRBJ2-7; possible D gene TRBD2, 5 bases. The CDR3 sequence is 16 residues long. Germline loops: CDR1 LGHNA, CDR2 YSLEER. V lost 0 bases and J lost 1, with 13 bases in between. The CDR3 bases are TGCGCCAGCAGCCAAGACGCCAGCAGGAGGTCCTACGAGCAGTACTTC. It is translated as CASSQDASRRSYEQYF.

This chain connects TRBV6-5 to TRBJ2-5; TRBD1 matches 7 bases. The end of the DNA is better explained by TRBJ2-7, so the J call may be wrong. Germline CDR1 MNHEY, CDR2 SVGAGI. There are 14 residues in the CDR3. The DNA of the CDR3 is TGTGCCAGCAGTTACTCGACAGGGCCCTACGAGCAGTACTTC. Translation: CASSYSTGPYEQYF.

The chain joins TRBV5-1 to TRBJ2-7, with D possibly being TRBD2 (5 bases). Germline V gene lookup returns CDR1 SGHRS and CDR2 YFSETQ. This CDR3 has 12 residues. The germline V and J ends were trimmed by 7 bases and 5 bases, with 13 bases remaining between them. Written as DNA, the CDR3 is TGCGCCAGCGGGAGAGGCCGGGACGAGCAGTACTTC. It is translated as CASGRGRDEQYF.

The chain is built from TRBV27 and TRBJ1-4; D is uncertain. Trimming removed 4 bases at V and 2 bases at J, with 8 bases between. This CDR3 region has 14 residues. Germline assignment: CDR1 MNHEY and CDR2 SMNVEV (reference sequence). CDR3 region: CASSYAGTNEKLFF. In DNA form, the CDR3 reads TGTGCCAGCAGTTATGCCGGGACTAATGAAAAACTGTTTTTT. Supplemented by reference TRBV27 and TRBJ1-4, the full variable domain reads EAQVTQNPRYLITVTGKKLTVTCSQNMNHEYMSWYRQDPGLGLRQIYYSMNVEVTDKGDVPEGYKVSRKEKRNFPLILESPSPNQTSLYFCASSYAGTNEKLFFGSGTQLSVL.

The chain joins TRBV6-5 to TRBJ1-2, with 8 bases aligning to TRBD1. J was trimmed by 8 bases and V by 2 bases; bases with no gene match: 7. The CDR3 loop spans 14 amino acids. Germline assignment: CDR1 MNHEY and CDR2 SVGAGI. The CDR3 DNA follows: TGTGCCAGCAGTTACATGGACAGGGATCGGGGCTACACCTTC. Translation gives CASSYMDRDRGYTF.

This clone was recorded only once. J is TRBJ1-1 and V is TRBV5-1; no clear D gene. V was trimmed by 0 bases and J by 8 bases, leaving 11 bases between them. CDR1 and CDR2 (germline): SGHRS, YFSETQ. The length of the CDR3 is 13 residues. CDR3 sequence reads: CASSLDPGWEAFF. CDR3 nucleotide sequence: TGCGCCAGCAGCTTGGATCCGGGGTGGGAAGCTTTCTTT.

The chain recombines TRBV27 with TRBJ1-3; TRBD1 agrees at 7 bases. CDR1 is MNHEY and CDR2 is SMNVEV in the germline V gene (reference sequence). Losses at the gene ends were 5 bases for V and 0 bases for J; bases not matched to a gene: 7. The CDR3 totals 16 residues. The CDR3: CASSARQGTSGNTIYF. Written as DNA, the CDR3 is TGTGCCAGCAGTGCCCGACAGGGAACCTCTGGAAACACCATATATTTT.